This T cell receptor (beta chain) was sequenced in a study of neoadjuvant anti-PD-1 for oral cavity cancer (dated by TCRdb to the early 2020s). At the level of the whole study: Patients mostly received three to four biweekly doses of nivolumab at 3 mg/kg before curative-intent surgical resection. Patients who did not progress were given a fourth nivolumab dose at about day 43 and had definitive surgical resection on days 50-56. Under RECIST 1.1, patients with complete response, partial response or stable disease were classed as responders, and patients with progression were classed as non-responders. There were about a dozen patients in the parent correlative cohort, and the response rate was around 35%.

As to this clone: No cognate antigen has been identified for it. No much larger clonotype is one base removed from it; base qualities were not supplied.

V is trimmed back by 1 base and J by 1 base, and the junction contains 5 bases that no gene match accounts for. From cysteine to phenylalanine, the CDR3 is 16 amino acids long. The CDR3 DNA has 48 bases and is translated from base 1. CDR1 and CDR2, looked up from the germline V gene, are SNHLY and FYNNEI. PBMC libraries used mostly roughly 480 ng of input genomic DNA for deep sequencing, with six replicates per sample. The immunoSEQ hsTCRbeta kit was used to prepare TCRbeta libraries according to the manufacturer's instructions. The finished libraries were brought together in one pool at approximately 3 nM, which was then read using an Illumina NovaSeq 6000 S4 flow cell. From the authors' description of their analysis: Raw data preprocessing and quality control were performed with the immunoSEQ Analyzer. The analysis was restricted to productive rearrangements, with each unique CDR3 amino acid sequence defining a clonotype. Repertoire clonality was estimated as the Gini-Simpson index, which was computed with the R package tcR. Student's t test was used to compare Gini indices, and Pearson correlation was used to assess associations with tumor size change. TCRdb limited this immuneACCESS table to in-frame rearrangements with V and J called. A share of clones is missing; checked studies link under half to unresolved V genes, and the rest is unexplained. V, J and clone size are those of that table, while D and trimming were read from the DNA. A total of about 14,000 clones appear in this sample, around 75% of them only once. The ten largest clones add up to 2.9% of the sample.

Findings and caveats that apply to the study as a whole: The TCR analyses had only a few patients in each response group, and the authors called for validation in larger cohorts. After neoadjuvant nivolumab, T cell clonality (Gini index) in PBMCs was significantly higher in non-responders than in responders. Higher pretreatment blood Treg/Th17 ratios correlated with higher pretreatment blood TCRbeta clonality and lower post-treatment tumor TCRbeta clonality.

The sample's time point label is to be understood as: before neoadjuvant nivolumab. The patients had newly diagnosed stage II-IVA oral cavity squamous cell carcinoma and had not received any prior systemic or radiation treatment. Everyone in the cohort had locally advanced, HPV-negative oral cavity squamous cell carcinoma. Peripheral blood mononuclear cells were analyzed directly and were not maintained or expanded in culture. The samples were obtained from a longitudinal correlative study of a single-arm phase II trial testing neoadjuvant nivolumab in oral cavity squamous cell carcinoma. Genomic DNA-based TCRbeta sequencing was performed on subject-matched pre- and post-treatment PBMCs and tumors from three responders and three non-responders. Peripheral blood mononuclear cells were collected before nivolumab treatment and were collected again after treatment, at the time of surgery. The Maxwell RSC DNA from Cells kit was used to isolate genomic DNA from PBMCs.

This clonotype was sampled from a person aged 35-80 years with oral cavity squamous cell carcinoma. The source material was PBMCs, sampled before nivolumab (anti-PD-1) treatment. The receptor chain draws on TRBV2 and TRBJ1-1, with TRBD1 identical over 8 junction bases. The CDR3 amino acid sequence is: CASSEVQGAGNTEAFF. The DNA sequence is TGTGCCAGCAGTGAAGTGCAGGGGGCCGGGAACACTGAAGCTTTCTTT.